This T cell receptor beta chain was documented in a study of regulatory T cells in long-lasting Graves disease. This clonotype appeared many times. Its antigen is unidentified. General study results and limits: TCR diversity was lower in persistent Graves' patients (versus newly diagnosed ones). Whereas 966 public clonotypes were shared by new patients, persistent patients shared more, at under 3,000.

CDR3 length: 15 amino acids. V lost 6 bases and J lost 3; bases outside the gene matches: 9. Time point: persistent/refractory GD, antithyroid drugs over 5 years with positive TRAb. Scientists built the TCR library using RNA that was extracted from PBMCs. An endocrinology department located in Xi'an, China, was where the patients came from. Building of the TCR beta libraries involved iRepertoire HTBI primers and Arm-PCR of CDR3 regions. TCRdb re-called the multiplex PCR reads with MiXCR, one entry per CDR3 protein. The sample contains fewer than 450,000 distinct CDR3 sequences, roughly 20% of which appear only once.

This sequence originates from a female donor with Graves disease. This chain connects TRBV12-3 or TRBV12-4 to TRBJ2-7; 9 nucleotides match TRBD2. Material: peripheral blood mononuclear cells (PBMCs), obtained when the disease was refractory, from a patient treated with antithyroid drugs. Here the CDR3 reads CASRPTSGPNYEQYF. The CDR3 region has the DNA TGTGCCAGCAGACCCACTAGCGGGCCCAACTACGAGCAGTACTTC.